This passage covers 13 T cell receptor beta chains from one sample sequenced in a study of T cell changes during pregnancy in multiple sclerosis. Repertoires were generated with immunoSEQ multiplex PCR, while TCRdb's copy carries only in-frame clones and drops some. The data show 90,000 to 100,000 clones, 80% to 95% seen once. Sequences were derived from peripheral blood, sampled in the first trimester of pregnancy. These receptors were collected from a female donor with multiple sclerosis, enrolled in a pregnancy study.

The chain uses TRBV19 and TRBJ2-7; 12 bases map to TRBD1. With 8 bases clipped from V and 6 bases from J, the junction kept 5 bases outside the gene matches. Germline CDR1 is LNHDA and CDR2 is SQIVND (reference sequence). The CDR3 covers 13 residues. The CDR3 DNA reads TGTGCCAGTGCTCCGGGACAGGGGGCCGAGCAGTACTTC. Translated, it gives CASAPGQGAEQYF.

Only one count was recorded for this clone. The chain carries TRBV2 and TRBJ1-1; no firm D call. Germline values: CDR1 SNHLY, CDR2 FYNNEI. The V gene lost 1 base and the J gene lost 1 base, with 4 bases spanning the gap. This CDR3 comprises 13 residues. The CDR3 DNA reads as TGTGCCAGCAGTGAAGGCGAGAACACTGAAGCTTTCTTT. Its protein product is CASSEGENTEAFF.

This clone was detected only once. This sequence joins TRBV29-1 and TRBJ2-1; 12 bases map to TRBD2. Trimming took 6 bases from V and 7 from J; bases not matched to a gene: 4. The germline CDR1 and CDR2 sequences are SQVTM and ANQGSEA. The CDR3 spans 13 residues. CDR3 residues: CSVRTSGINEQFF. The CDR3 DNA reads as TGCAGCGTGAGGACTAGCGGGATTAATGAGCAGTTCTTC.

The V gene is TRBV7-8, the J gene TRBJ1-2, with 7 bases matching TRBD1. The V segment lost 4 bases and the J segment 7 bases; nucleotides outside the gene matches: 6. CDR1 and CDR2 from the germline V gene are SGHVS and FQNEAQ. The CDR3 has 13 residues. DNA for the CDR3: TGTGCCAGCAGCTCACAGGGGACGAGTGGCTACACCTTC. Encoded protein: CASSSQGTSGYTF.

This chain joins TRBV7-6 and TRBJ2-3; 9 nucleotides line up with TRBD2. The V gene's germline CDR1 is SGHVS and CDR2 FNYEAQ. The V gene end was trimmed by 1 base and the J gene end by 9 bases; junction bases not matched to a gene: 5. This CDR3 has 14 amino acids. The CDR3 bases are TGTGCCAGCAGCTTAGTTGCGGGAGGGGAAACGCAGTATTTT. Translating it yields CASSLVAGGETQYF.

The chain carries TRBV5-4 and TRBJ2-7, with 7 bases fitting TRBD1. The CDR3 is made up of 13 amino acids. Germline V gives CDR1 SGHNT, CDR2 YYREEE (reference sequence). Trimming cost V 9 bases and J 4 bases; bases outside gene matches: 10. Here the CDR3 DNA reads TGTGCCACCAGTATTAAGGGGGCTTACGAGCAGTACTTC. Translated: CATSIKGAYEQYF.

The rearrangement links TRBV11-2 to TRBJ2-5; D possibly corresponds to TRBD1 (6 bases). This CDR3 is 15 amino acids long. Trimming shortened V by 5 bases and J by 1 base, and 14 bases separated the two germline ends. The germline V gene has CDR1 SGHAT and CDR2 FQNNGV. The CDR3, as DNA: TGTGCCAGCAGCGCCGGACAGTCCGCCCAAGAGACCCAGTACTTC. This sequence encodes CASSAGQSAQETQYF.

The chain combines TRBV28 with TRBJ1-1; 10 nucleotides line up with TRBD1. In germline, CDR1 is MDHEN, CDR2 SYDVKM. CDR3 length: 14 amino acids. After removal of 5 bases from V and 1 base from J, the junction contained 1 base not matched to a gene. The CDR3 bases are TGTGCCAGCAGTCGGGACAGGGGGAACACTGAAGCTTTCTTT. Its translation is CASSRDRGNTEAFF.

As DNA, the CDR3 is TGTGCCAGCAACCCAGGGAACACCGGGGAGCTGTTTTTT. It specifies CASNPGNTGELFF. The rearrangement uses TRBV25-1 and TRBJ2-2; D not certain. Trimming shortened V by 7 bases and J by 1 base, and 7 bases separated the two germline ends. Germline V lookup: CDR1 MGHDK, CDR2 SYGVNS. The CDR3 is 13 residues long.

CDR3 DNA: TGTGCCAGCTCACCTGGACAGAGGGATCAGCCCCAGCATTTT. It specifies CASSPGQRDQPQHF. This rearrangement joins TRBV18 to TRBJ1-5; perhaps TRBD1 as D (6 bases). Trimming took 3 bases from V and 5 from J, leaving 11 bases between them. Germline CDR1 reads KGHSH; CDR2 reads LQKENI. This CDR3 is built from 14 residues.

The chain joins TRBV5-6 to TRBJ2-1; D remains unclear. The length of the CDR3 is 15 residues. Trimming took off 2 bases at V and 5 bases at J, with 14 bases between the two ends. Germline V gene sequence: CDR1 SGHDT, CDR2 YYEEEE. DNA for the CDR3: TGTGCCAGCAGCTTTGATCCCGCACTTAACAATGAGCAGTTCTTC. It yields the protein CASSFDPALNNEQFF.

The chain recombines TRBV11-1 with TRBJ2-1, with TRBD1 as a possible D gene (6 bases). Germline V gene lookup returns CDR1 SGHAT and CDR2 FQDESV (reference sequence). Trimming stripped 1 base from V and 8 bases from J, with 9 bases between. The CDR3 spans 13 residues. CDR3 sequence: CASSLEGDDEQFF. The DNA of the CDR3 is TGTGCCAGCAGCTTAGAGGGGGACGATGAGCAGTTCTTC.

V gene TRBV19 combines with J gene TRBJ1-5, with 9 nucleotides matching TRBD1. J was trimmed by 2 bases and V by 7 bases; bases with no gene match: 6. Germline V gives CDR1 LNHDA, CDR2 SQIVND (reference sequence). The CDR3 loop spans 15 amino acids. CDR3 DNA: TGTGCCAGTAAAACAGGGGGCTGGGGCAATCAGCCCCAGCATTTT. Protein: CASKTGGWGNQPQHF.